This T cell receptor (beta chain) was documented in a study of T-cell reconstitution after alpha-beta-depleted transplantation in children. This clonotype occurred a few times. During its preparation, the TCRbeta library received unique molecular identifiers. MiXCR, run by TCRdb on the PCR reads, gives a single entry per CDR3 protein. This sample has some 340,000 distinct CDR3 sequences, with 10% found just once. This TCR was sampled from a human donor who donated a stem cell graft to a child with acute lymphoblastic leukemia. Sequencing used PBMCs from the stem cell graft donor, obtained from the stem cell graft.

CDR3 amino acids: CASQTRDGLVISTDTQYF. CDR3 nucleotide sequence: TGTGCCAGCCAGACTCGGGACGGCCTAGTGATTAGCACAGATACGCAGTATTTT. V usage is TRBV28 and J usage is TRBJ2-3; D could derive from TRBD1 or TRBD2 (5 bases each). In germline, CDR1 is MDHEN, CDR2 SYDVKM. The CDR3 covers 18 residues. Trimming removed 8 bases at V and 0 bases at J, with 24 bases between.